The clone carrying this T cell receptor beta chain showed up just a few times. This sample is drawn from a study of blood T cell repertoires in COVID-19. Study-level background: Sites in the United States, Italy and Spain provided acute and convalescent COVID-19 samples.

Repertoires were generated with immunoSEQ multiplex PCR, while TCRdb's copy carries only in-frame clones and drops some. Of around 200,000 clones in the sample, around 81% were seen once. Sequenced material: peripheral blood. The clonotype comes from a woman aged 70-85 years with acute or convalescent COVID-19.

CDR3 sequence: CASSPTLAGSEQFF. CDR3 in DNA: TGTGCCAGCTCACCGACACTAGCGGGAAGTGAGCAGTTCTTC. This chain uses TRBV18 with TRBJ2-1, with 10 bases aligning to TRBD2. Germline trimming cut 3 bases from V and 9 bases from J; bases unmatched to any gene: 5. This CDR3 is built from 14 residues. Per the germline V gene, CDR1 is KGHSH and CDR2 is LQKENI.